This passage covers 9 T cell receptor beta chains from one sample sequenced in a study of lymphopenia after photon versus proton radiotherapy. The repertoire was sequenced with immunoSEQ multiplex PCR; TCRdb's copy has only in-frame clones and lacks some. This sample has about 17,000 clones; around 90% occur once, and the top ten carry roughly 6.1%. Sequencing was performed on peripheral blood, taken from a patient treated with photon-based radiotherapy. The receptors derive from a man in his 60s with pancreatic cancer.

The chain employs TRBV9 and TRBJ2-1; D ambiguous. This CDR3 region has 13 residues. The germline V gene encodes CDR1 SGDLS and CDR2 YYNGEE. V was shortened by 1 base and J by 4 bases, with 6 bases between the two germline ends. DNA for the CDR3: TGTGCCAGCAGCGTATTAGATTACAATGAGCAGTTCTTC. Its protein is CASSVLDYNEQFF. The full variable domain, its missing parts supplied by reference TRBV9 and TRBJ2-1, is DSGVTQTPKHLITATGQRVTLRCSPRSGDLSVYWYQQSLDQGLQFLIQYYNGEERAKGNILERFSAQQFPDLHSELNLSSLELGDSALYFCASSVLDYNEQFFGPGTRLTVL.

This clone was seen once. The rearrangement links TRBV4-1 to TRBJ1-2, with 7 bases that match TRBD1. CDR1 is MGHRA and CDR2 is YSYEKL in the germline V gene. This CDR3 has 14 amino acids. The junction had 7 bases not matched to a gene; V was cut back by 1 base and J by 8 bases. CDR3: CASSQAGQTEGYTF. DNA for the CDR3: TGCGCCAGCAGCCAAGCGGGACAGACGGAGGGCTACACCTTC.

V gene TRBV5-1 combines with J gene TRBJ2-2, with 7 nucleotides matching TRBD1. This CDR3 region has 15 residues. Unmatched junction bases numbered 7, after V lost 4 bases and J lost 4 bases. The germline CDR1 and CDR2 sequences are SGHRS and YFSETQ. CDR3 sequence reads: CASSPGTVSTGELFF. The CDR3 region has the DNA TGCGCCAGCAGCCCTGGGACAGTGAGCACCGGGGAGCTGTTTTTT.

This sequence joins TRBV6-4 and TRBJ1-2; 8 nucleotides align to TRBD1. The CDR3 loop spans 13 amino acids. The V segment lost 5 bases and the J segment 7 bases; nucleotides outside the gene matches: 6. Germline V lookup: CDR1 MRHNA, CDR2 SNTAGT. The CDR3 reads CASSRGQGGGYTF. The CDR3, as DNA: TGTGCCAGCAGTCGCGGACAGGGAGGTGGCTACACCTTC.

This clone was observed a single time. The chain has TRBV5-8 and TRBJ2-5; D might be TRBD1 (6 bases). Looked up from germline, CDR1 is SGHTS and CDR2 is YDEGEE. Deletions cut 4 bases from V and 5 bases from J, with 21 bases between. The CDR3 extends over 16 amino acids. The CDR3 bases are TGTGCCAGCAGCCAGGACCAATTCAGGGGCGGGGAGACCCAGTACTTC. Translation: CASSQDQFRGGETQYF.

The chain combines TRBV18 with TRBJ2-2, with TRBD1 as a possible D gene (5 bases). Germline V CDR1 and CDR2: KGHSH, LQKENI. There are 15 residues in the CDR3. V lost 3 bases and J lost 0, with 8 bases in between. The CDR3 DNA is TGTGCCAGCTCACCGGAACAGGCGAACACCGGGGAGCTGTTTTTT. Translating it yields CASSPEQANTGELFF.

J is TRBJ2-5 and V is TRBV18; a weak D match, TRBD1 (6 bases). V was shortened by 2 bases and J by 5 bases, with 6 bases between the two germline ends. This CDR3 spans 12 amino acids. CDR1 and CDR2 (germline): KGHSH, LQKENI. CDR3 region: CASSPRGETQYF. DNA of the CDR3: TGTGCCAGCTCACCAAGGGGGGAGACCCAGTACTTC.

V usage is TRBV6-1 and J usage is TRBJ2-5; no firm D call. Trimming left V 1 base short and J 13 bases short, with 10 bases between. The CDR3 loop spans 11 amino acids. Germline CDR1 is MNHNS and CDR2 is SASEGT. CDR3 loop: CASSEVGIPYF. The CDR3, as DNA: TGTGCCAGCAGTGAAGTGGGGATTCCGTACTTC.

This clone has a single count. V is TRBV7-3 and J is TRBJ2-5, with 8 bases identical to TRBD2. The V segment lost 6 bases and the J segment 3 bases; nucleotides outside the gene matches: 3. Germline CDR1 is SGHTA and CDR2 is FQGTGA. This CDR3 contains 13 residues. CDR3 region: CASSQAGEETQYF. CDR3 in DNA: TGTGCCAGCAGTCAAGCGGGGGAAGAGACCCAGTACTTC. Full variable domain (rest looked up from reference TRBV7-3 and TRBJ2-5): GAGVSQTPSNKVTEKGKYVELRCDPISGHTALYWYRQSLGQGPEFLIYFQGTGAADDSGLPNDRFFAVRPEGSVSTLKIQRTERGDSAVYLCASSQAGEETQYFGPGTRLLVL.